This TCR beta chain was recorded in a study of cytomegalovirus exposure and HLA in healthy donors. Broader study findings: Most TCR sequences were rare, but some public TCRs occurred in many donors.

Nominal health characterized the donors when sampled, though unrecorded immune exposures were likely. This CDR3 is 15 amino acids long. V trimming: 4 bases; J trimming: 6 bases; junction bases outside the gene matches: 1. CDR1 and CDR2 (germline): SGHNT, YENEEA. The PCR had 60 Vbeta and 13 Jbeta primers. Clones were read by immunoSEQ multiplex PCR, and TCRdb kept only the in-frame ones, dropping some. The sample holds around 80,000 clones, over 65% seen once. Concerning this clone itself: The antigen is not known.

This TCR derives from a man aged 35 to 55 in good health and CMV-seronegative. Material for sequencing was PBMCs. This chain links TRBV11-3 with TRBJ2-1, with 15 bases lining up with TRBD2. Here the CDR3 reads CASSWGLAGGNEQFF. The DNA for the CDR3 is TGTGCCAGCAGCTGGGGACTAGCGGGAGGCAATGAGCAGTTCTTC.